This TCR beta chain is drawn from a study of T cell repertoires in cytomegalovirus infection. Study outcomes and limitations: Public TCR beta family frequency separated CMV-and-HLA carriers, including in an independent cohort.

This clonotype came up many times. Antigen: not known. The CDR3 length is 15 residues. The germline V gene encodes CDR1 SGHRS and CDR2 YFSETQ. Trimming cost V 0 bases and J 3 bases, with 12 bases left between them. Via MiXCR, TCRdb re-called the reads, giving one row per CDR3 protein. Of over 200,000 distinct CDR3 sequences listed, roughly 13% were seen once; the top ten hold about 8.7%. This clonotype was obtained from a human donor in good health (CMV status not recorded). Some clones in this sample may be carry-over from other donors' samples. The chain uses TRBV5-1 and TRBJ2-5; the D is unclear. The specimen was PBMCs. The CDR3 nucleotides read TGCGCCAGCAGCTTGGCCGCTACAGAAAAAGAGACCCAGTACTTC. Its protein product is CASSLAATEKETQYF.